This T cell receptor (beta chain) was identified during a study of blood T cells in healthy people across ages. General observations from the study: PBMCs went unsorted, and a conclusive naive versus antigen-experienced comparison was therefore prevented. Whereas aged donors had fewer naive CD4+ cells, long-lived donors had more of them and higher diversity.

Next came a second PCR, run for 7 to 11 cycles, which used a sample-barcoded 5' primer along with a J-beta primer mix. TCRdb recomputed calls from the 5' RACE reads with MiXCR, one row per CDR3 protein. The sample includes roughly 1.5 million distinct CDR3 sequences, roughly two fifths seen only once; the top ten take 4%. This clonotype was seen a handful of times. Its specificity is not known. The TCR originated in a woman under 30 in good health. What was sequenced was blood.

CDR3 nucleotides: TGTGCCAGCAGTGAATCCCCACAGGGATATAGCAATCAGCCCCAGCATTTT. Its protein product is CASSESPQGYSNQPQHF. This chain uses TRBV25-1 with TRBJ1-5; TRBD1 is a possible D gene (6 bases). Germline assignment: CDR1 MGHDK and CDR2 SYGVNS. The CDR3 sequence is 17 residues long. With 1 base removed from V and 0 bases from J, the gap between germline ends came to 13 bases. The full variable domain, completed using reference TRBV25-1 and TRBJ1-5, is EADIYQTPRYLVIGTGKKITLECSQTMGHDKMYWYQQDPGMELHLIHYSYGVNSTEKGDLSSESTVSRIRTEHFPLTLESARPSHTSQYLCASSESPQGYSNQPQHFGDGTRLSIL.